The 6 T cell receptor beta chains in this list originate from one sample, sequenced in a study of blood T cell repertoires in COVID-19. Produced via immunoSEQ multiplex PCR; TCRdb's table is partial and in-frame only. Of 300,000 to 400,000 clones listed, 70% to 90% were seen once; the top ten hold under 8.5%. Sequenced material: peripheral blood. The receptors stem from a woman aged 60-75 years with COVID-19, enrolled during active disease.

The chain has TRBV18 and TRBJ1-1; D might be TRBD1 (5 bases). Germline lookup yields CDR1 KGHSH and CDR2 LQKENI. Trimming took off 5 bases at V and 7 bases at J, with 14 bases between the two ends. This CDR3 has 13 amino acids. The CDR3 bases are TGTGCCAGCTCAACTCAGGGTGCGGTTGAAGCTTTCTTT. It translates to CASSTQGAVEAFF.

This clone was counted ten times or more. This chain connects TRBV12-3 or TRBV12-4 to TRBJ1-3; no definite D call. The CDR3 consists of 13 residues. Trimming took 3 bases from V and 4 from J, leaving 7 bases between them. CDR3 sequence reads: CASSFSGGNTIYF. In DNA, the CDR3 is TGTGCCAGCAGTTTTAGCGGAGGAAACACCATATATTTT.

The gene calls are TRBV4-1 and TRBJ1-5; D remains unclear. CDR1 is MGHRA and CDR2 is YSYEKL in the germline V gene. The CDR3 extends over 14 amino acids. Trimming stripped 1 base from V and 4 bases from J, with 8 bases between. Written as DNA, the CDR3 is TGCGCCAGCAGCCAAGGGGCCTCAAATCAGCCCCAGCATTTT. This encodes CASSQGASNQPQHF.

This chain joins TRBV25-1 and TRBJ1-2; D is ambiguous. Germline lookup yields CDR1 MGHDK and CDR2 SYGVNS. Trimming left V 3 bases short and J 6 bases short, with 23 bases between. This CDR3 is 17 amino acids long. CDR3 DNA: TGTGCCAGCAGTGAGCACCGCGGGAACTTCGAAGCTAATGGCTACACCTTC. This gives the protein CASSEHRGNFEANGYTF.

The V gene is TRBV4-2, the J gene TRBJ2-2; D call uncertain. V was shortened by 0 bases and J by 8 bases, with 10 bases between the two germline ends. This CDR3 has 14 residues. The germline gives CDR1 LGHNA, CDR2 YNFKEQ. The CDR3: CASSQDRLVGELFF. The CDR3 DNA reads as TGTGCCAGCAGCCAAGATCGGCTAGTGGGGGAGCTGTTTTTT.

The V and J genes are TRBV4-2 and TRBJ1-4, with D maybe TRBD1 (5 bases). The CDR3 runs 12 residues. V was pared by 3 bases and J by 8 bases, with 7 bases between. Germline CDR1 LGHNA, CDR2 YNFKEQ. CDR3 region: CASSQGREKLFF. As DNA, the CDR3 is TGTGCCAGCAGCCAGGGGCGGGAAAAACTGTTTTTT.